This T cell receptor beta chain stems from a study of blood T cell repertoires in COVID-19. The V gene lost 5 bases and the J gene lost 4 bases, with 17 bases spanning the gap. Germline values: CDR1 MNHEY, CDR2 SMNVEV (reference sequence). This CDR3 spans 16 amino acids. Data came from immunoSEQ multiplex PCR; TCRdb stores just in-frame clones and leaves some out. In the table there are approximately 200,000 clones, 80% to 90% of which are singletons. The receptor's source is a man younger than 35 with active or convalescent COVID-19. Specimen: peripheral blood. V gene TRBV27 combines with J gene TRBJ1-4; a possible D gene is TRBD1 (6 bases). This CDR3 reads CASSPYSGVINEKLFF. DNA of the CDR3: TGTGCCAGCAGTCCCTATTCAGGGGTTATTAATGAAAAACTGTTTTTT.